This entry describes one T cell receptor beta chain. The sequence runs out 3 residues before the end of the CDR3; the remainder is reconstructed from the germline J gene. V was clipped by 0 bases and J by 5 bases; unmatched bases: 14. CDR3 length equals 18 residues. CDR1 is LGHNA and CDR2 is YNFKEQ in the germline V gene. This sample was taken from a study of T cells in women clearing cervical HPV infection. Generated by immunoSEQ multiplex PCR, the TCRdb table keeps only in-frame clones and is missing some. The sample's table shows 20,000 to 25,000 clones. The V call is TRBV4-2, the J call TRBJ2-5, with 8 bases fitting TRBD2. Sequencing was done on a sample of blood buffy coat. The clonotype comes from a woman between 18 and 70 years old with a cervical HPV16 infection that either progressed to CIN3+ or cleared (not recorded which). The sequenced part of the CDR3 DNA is TGTGCCAGCAGCCAAGATCCCGACCTAGCGGGTAGAAGGGAGACC. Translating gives CASSQDPDLAGRRET. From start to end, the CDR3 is CASSQDPDLAGRRETQYF.